Given below is one TCR beta chain in context. Primers included in the PCR were 60 Vbeta and 13 Jbeta primers. The method was immunoSEQ multiplex PCR; TCRdb's version includes in-frame clones alone and lacks a portion of them. Of about 200,000 clones listed, around 80% are singletons. This specimen belongs to a study of cytomegalovirus exposure and HLA in healthy donors. The sample was PBMCs. This clonotype was sampled from a man between 25 and 39 years old in good health and CMV-seronegative.

This chain's CDR3 is CASSLGEGGNEKLFF. The CDR3 nucleotides are TGTGCCAGCAGCTTAGGGGAGGGGGGTAATGAAAAACTGTTTTTT. The chain recombines TRBV11-2 with TRBJ1-4; tentative D call: TRBD1 (6 bases). The V gene lost 1 base and the J gene lost 4 bases, with 10 bases spanning the gap. CDR3 length: 15 amino acids. In germline, CDR1 is SGHAT, CDR2 FQNNGV.